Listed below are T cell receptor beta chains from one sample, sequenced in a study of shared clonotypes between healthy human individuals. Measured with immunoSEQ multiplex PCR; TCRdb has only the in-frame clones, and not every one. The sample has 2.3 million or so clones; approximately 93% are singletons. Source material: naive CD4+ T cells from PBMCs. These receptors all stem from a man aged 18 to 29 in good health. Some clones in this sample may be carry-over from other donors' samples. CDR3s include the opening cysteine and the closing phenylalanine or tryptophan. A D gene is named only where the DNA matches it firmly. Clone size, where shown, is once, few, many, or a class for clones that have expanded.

TGTGCCAGCAGTTTATCGGGACAAGTCACCGGGGAGCTGTTTTTT	CASSLSGQVTGELFF	TRBJ2-2	TRBV28	.	.
TGTGCCACCAGCAGAGTAGGGGACAGGGTGTACTTC	CATSRVGDRVYF	TRBJ2-7	TRBV15	.	TRBD1
TGCGCCAGCAGCTTCGGGGGAAATCGGGCCAATGAGCAGTTCTTC	CASSFGGNRANEQFF	TRBJ2-1	TRBV5-1	.	.
TGTGCCAGCAGCCCTTGGGGACCCGGAAACACCATATATTTT	CASSPWGPGNTIYF	TRBJ1-3	TRBV9	.	.
TGTGCCAGCAGGATAAGCGGGAGTAGCTACGAGCAGTACTTC	CASRISGSSYEQYF	TRBJ2-7	TRBV28	.	TRBD2
TGTGCCAGCAGCTCCCGAGGGGGGCGCGACACTGAAGCTTTCTTT	CASSSRGGRDTEAFF	TRBJ1-1	TRBV11-1	.	.
TGCAGCGTAACGTTATTGGTCGGGACTAGCGGAGATGGCCGCAATGAGCAGTTCTTC	CSVTLLVGTSGDGRNEQFF	TRBJ2-1	TRBV29-1	.	TRBD2
TGTGCCAGCAGCCTCGATTACGAGCAGTACTTC	CASSLDYEQYF	TRBJ2-7	TRBV5-5	.	.
TGTGCCAGCAGTTACTCGCGGGATAGTGAGACCCAGTACTTC	CASSYSRDSETQYF	TRBJ2-5	TRBV6-5	.	.
TGTGCCGCTGGTATACAGGGGAACATTCAGTACTTC	CAAGIQGNIQYF	TRBJ2-4	TRBV10-3	once	TRBD1
TGTGCCAGCAGTTTAAGCCCGGAGTACAATGAGCAGTTCTTC	CASSLSPEYNEQFF	TRBJ2-1	TRBV7-6	.	.
TGTGCCAGCAGCGTAGGACAGGGAGGATTTCCCGCTGGAAACACCATATATTTT	CASSVGQGGFPAGNTIYF	TRBJ1-3	TRBV9	.	TRBD1
TGTGCCAGCAGTTTACTAGCTTCCCACGAGCAGTACTTC	CASSLLASHEQYF	TRBJ2-7	TRBV28	.	.
TGTGCCAGCAGCGGAATTATCCCACCGGGAAAACTGTTTTTT	CASSGIIPPGKLFF	TRBJ1-4	TRBV7-6	.	.
TGTGCCAGCAGCGGCGGGACTAGCTCGTCCTACGAGCAGTACTTC	CASSGGTSSSYEQYF	TRBJ2-7	TRBV6-5	.	TRBD2
TGCGCCAGCAGCTCTGGTCGGCAGACCTACCTCTCCTACGAGCAGTACTTC	CASSSGRQTYLSYEQYF	TRBJ2-7	TRBV5-1	.	.
TGTGCCAGCACTGGTAGCCGCAGCTCCTACAATGAGCAGTTCTTC	CASTGSRSSYNEQFF	TRBJ2-1	TRBV28	few	.
TGTGCCAGCAGCTTAGGACAGTGGATCTCCTACGAGCAGTACTTC	CASSLGQWISYEQYF	TRBJ2-7	TRBV7-8	.	.
TGTGCCAGCAGCTCGGGACAGGGGGACACCGGGGAGCTGTTTTTT	CASSSGQGDTGELFF	TRBJ2-2	TRBV9	.	TRBD1
TGTGCCAGCAGCTTGGAGGCAGGGCAGGCTTTCTATGGCTACACCTTC	CASSLEAGQAFYGYTF	TRBJ1-2	TRBV5-5	.	.
TGTGCCAGTAGTATTTATGGAGGGCAGGCAGATACGCAGTATTTT	CASSIYGGQADTQYF	TRBJ2-3	TRBV19	.	.
TGTGCCAGCAGTTTCGCTCGGGCCCTAGGAGATGAAAAACTGTTTTTT	CASSFARALGDEKLFF	TRBJ1-4	TRBV27	.	.
TGTGCCAGCAGTTTAGCACGGGGAATCTCAACTAATGAAAAACTGTTTTTT	CASSLARGISTNEKLFF	TRBJ1-4	TRBV28	.	.
TGCGCCAGCACCTATGGCTACACCTTC	CASTYGYTF	TRBJ1-2	TRBV10-1	.	.
TGTGCCAGCAGCACTGTAGCGGGAGCGACCTACGAGCAGTACTTC	CASSTVAGATYEQYF	TRBJ2-7	TRBV28	once	TRBD2
TGTGCCAGCAGCTTACTAGCGGGGGGAACTATGGCCAAAAACATTCAGTACTTC	CASSLLAGGTMAKNIQYF	TRBJ2-4	TRBV7-6	.	TRBD2
TGCGCCAGCAGCCGGCTAGCGAACACCGGGGAGCTGTTTTTT	CASSRLANTGELFF	TRBJ2-2	TRBV4-3	.	.
TGCAGCGTTGTTCTGACTTTCCCGGGTGCCTACAATGAGCAGTTCTTC	CSVVLTFPGAYNEQFF	TRBJ2-1	TRBV29-1	.	.
TGTGCCAGCAGTCCCCCGCGTATGACTAGGGGAAACACCATATATTTT	CASSPPRMTRGNTIYF	TRBJ1-3	TRBV28	.	.
TGTGCCTGGAGTCGAGCATCTGAGCAGTACTTC	CAWSRASEQYF	TRBJ2-7	TRBV30	.	.
TGTGCCAGCAGTGCAGGAGGGGGCTACGAGCAGTACTTC	CASSAGGGYEQYF	TRBJ2-7	TRBV28	once	.
TGTGCCAGCAGCAAAGCGCCCAGACTAGCGGGAGGGCCACTCCAAGAGACCCAGTACTTC	CASSKAPRLAGGPLQETQYF	TRBJ2-5	TRBV21-1	.	.
TGTGCCAGCAGTATCCGGACGGCTTCTAATGAAAAACTGTTTTTT	CASSIRTASNEKLFF	TRBJ1-4	TRBV28	.	.
TGTGCCAGCAGTCAAGGGCGGGACGAGCAGTACTTC	CASSQGRDEQYF	TRBJ2-7	TRBV25-1	.	.
TGTGCCAGCAGCTTAGGACTAGCGGGAGGGCTTGGAGAGACCCAGTACTTC	CASSLGLAGGLGETQYF	TRBJ2-5	TRBV5-8	.	TRBD2
TGTGCCAGCAGCTTTCCGGCAGATACGCAGTATTTT	CASSFPADTQYF	TRBJ2-3	TRBV28	.	.
TGTGCCAGCATCTGGGGGGGGCTTAGGACTGAAGCTTTCTTT	CASIWGGLRTEAFF	TRBJ1-1	TRBV28	.	.
TGTGCCAGCAGCTTTGGGACGTTTTCCTACGAGCAGTACTTC	CASSFGTFSYEQYF	TRBJ2-7	TRBV5-5	.	.
TGTGCCAGCAGCTTCGCCGGGACTAGATCCTACGAGCAGTACTTC	CASSFAGTRSYEQYF	TRBJ2-7	TRBV5-4	.	TRBD2